One TCR beta chain is described in this entry. The clone's antigen remains unknown. No much larger clonotype is one base removed from it; base qualities were not supplied. TCRbeta CDR3 regions were amplified from genomic DNA by means of the immunoSEQ Assay, a bias-controlled multiplex PCR. In the paper's pipeline: Nucleated cell counts per sample were estimated from amplification of reference gene primers within the assay. To quantify the absolute abundance of each unique TCRbeta CDR3 rearrangement, sequence reads were collapsed and filtered. For each sample, productive Simpson clonality was calculated as the square root of Simpson's diversity index across productive rearrangements. The source is immuneACCESS, and TCRdb retained only in-frame sequences with V and J called. Part of the clones is not carried over; for the studies checked, unresolved V genes explain less than half of this, and the remainder is unexplained. Clone size and V and J calls were adopted from that table, with D and trimming inferred from the DNA. Counted in this sample were under 250,000 clones; around 84% of them appeared once. The ten largest clones represent less than 4% of the sample.

These data originate in a study of blood T cell repertoires in COVID-19 (dated by TCRdb to between 2020 and 2021). Describing the broader study: The collaborator samples originated in the United States, Italy and Spain and spanned the acute and convalescent phases of COVID-19. The material from the prospective study consisted of cDNA or gDNA derived from T cells, B-cell-depleted T cells, or PBMCs. Subjects who had been exposed to COVID-19, were actively infected with it, or had recovered from it provided the deeply sampled blood TCRbeta repertoires that made up the dataset. The repertoires were made available in a free public database intended to serve as a resource for research on the immune response to SARS-CoV-2. The samples were drawn from two sources: the first 160 participants of the ongoing ImmuneRACE study, and approximately 1,300 subjects contributed by 6 global collaborators. Nearly every sample came with metadata listing a de-identified subject ID, COVID-19 status, age in years and sex. Where HLA class I and class II types were available, the types were taken from metadata supplied by the sample provider, not from assay-based typing.

Whole blood was collected in K2EDTA tubes by collaborating institutions according to the institutions' own protocols. For TCRbeta analysis, collaborators shipped samples as frozen whole blood, isolated PBMCs, or DNA extracted from either of those sample types. Overall study results and their limits: The amount of clinical and demographic metadata varied by source and participant and was provided uncurated.

The sample taken for sequencing was peripheral blood. This clonotype was sampled from a woman between 18 and 30 years old with acute or convalescent COVID-19.

The DNA sequence reads TGTGCCAGTAGTATAGATGATTGGGCAGGGAATCAGCCCCAGCATTTT. Protein translation: CASSIDDWAGNQPQHF. Recombination linked TRBV19 to TRBJ1-5; perhaps TRBD1 is the D gene, with 5 bases matching. Measured from the cysteine to the phenylalanine, the CDR3 is 16 residues long. Of the read, only the CDR3 DNA is kept; its 48 bases are in frame from base 1. The germline V gene (reference sequence) gives CDR1 as LNHDA and CDR2 as SQIVND. The junction carries 13 bases between V and J, which are trimmed by 0 bases and 4 bases respectively.